This entry is about one T cell receptor beta chain. In the source study's methods: Estimation of nucleated cell counts was performed using reference gene primer amplification. The repertoire was sequenced with immunoSEQ multiplex PCR; TCRdb's copy has only in-frame clones and lacks some. V, J and clone size derive from that table, while D and trimming were established from the DNA sequence. The table shows over 60,000 clones, with approximately 86% occurring only once. The data were taken from a study of blood T cell repertoires in COVID-19. Study context: Both acute and convalescent COVID-19 samples were obtained from the United States, Italy and Spain.

The germline V gene has CDR1 LGHDT and CDR2 YNNKEL (reference sequence). Deletions cut 4 bases from V and 9 bases from J, with 15 bases between. The CDR3 runs to 13 residues. The clonotype comes from a woman aged 55 to 70 with acute or convalescent COVID-19. The J gene is TRBJ1-1, the V gene TRBV3-1 (or the pseudogene TRBV3-2), with D tentatively TRBD1 (5 bases). Material: peripheral blood. The CDR3 DNA follows: TGTGCCAGCAGCCCGCCGGGGGGTCCCAAAGCTTTCTTT. Translation gives CASSPPGGPKAFF.